The 20 T cell receptor beta chains below were found in one sample sequenced in a study of shared clonotypes between healthy human individuals. TCRdb keeps only in-frame clones here, not all; method: immunoSEQ multiplex PCR. The data contain under 2.5 million clones, 85% to 95% of them singletons. The sequenced sample consisted of naive CD4+ T cells from PBMCs. Subset described: CD45RA+ positively selected. These receptor sequences come from a man aged 18 to 30 in good health. Some clones in this sample may be carry-over from other donors' samples.

CDR3 amino acids: CASSARDSLAYNEQFF. CDR3 DNA: TGTGCCAGCAGCGCCCGGGACAGCTTAGCCTACAATGAGCAGTTCTTC. This chain uses TRBV11-2 with TRBJ2-1; 7 bases fit TRBD1. Germline CDR1 and CDR2: SGHAT and FQNNGV. With V trimmed by 5 bases and J by 2 bases, 9 bases remained unmatched. The CDR3 is 16 residues long.

V usage is TRBV30 and J usage is TRBJ1-4, with D possibly being TRBD1 (6 bases). This CDR3 is built from 12 residues. Germline V gives CDR1 GTSNPN, CDR2 SVGIG (reference sequence). Trimming cost V 6 bases and J 8 bases, with 13 bases left between them. The CDR3 bases are TGTGCCTGCAGGCCTACAGGGGAAAAACTGTTTTTT. It codes for CACRPTGEKLFF.

The chain has TRBV18 and TRBJ2-1; D perhaps matches TRBD1 (6 bases). Germline V gene sequence: CDR1 KGHSH, CDR2 LQKENI. V shed 6 bases and J shed 9 bases, with 18 bases lying between them. This CDR3 has 14 amino acids. Here the CDR3 reads CASSGRGDESEQFF. The CDR3 DNA sequence: TGTGCCAGCTCGGGCAGGGGTGACGAGTCTGAGCAGTTCTTC. Filled out from reference TRBV18 and TRBJ2-1, the complete variable domain reads NAGVMQNPRHLVRRRGQEARLRCSPMKGHSHVYWYRQLPEEGLKFMVYLQKENIIDESGMPKERFSAEFPKEGPSILRIQQVVRGDSAAYFCASSGRGDESEQFFGPGTRLTVL.

V is TRBV19 and J is TRBJ1-4, with D maybe TRBD1 (6 bases). Trimming stripped 6 bases from V and 12 bases from J, with 11 bases between. The germline gives CDR1 LNHDA, CDR2 SQIVND (reference sequence). The CDR3 is made up of 11 amino acids. CDR3 in amino acids: CASSKQGQLFF. The CDR3 DNA reads as TGTGCCAGTAGCAAACAGGGCCAACTGTTTTTT.

The V and J genes are TRBV10-3 and TRBJ1-5; no clear D gene. The CDR3 totals 16 residues. Germline CDR1 and CDR2: ENHRY and SYGVKD. Trimming stripped 2 bases from V and 0 bases from J, with 11 bases between. The CDR3 is CAISEKGSSSNQPQHF. The CDR3 coding sequence is TGTGCCATCAGTGAGAAAGGGAGCAGTAGCAATCAGCCCCAGCATTTT.

The DNA for the CDR3 is TGTGCCAGCAGTTTATTCCAGGGGACCACCGGGGAGCTGTTTTTT. Translating gives CASSLFQGTTGELFF. J is TRBJ2-2 and V is TRBV27, with D possibly TRBD1 on 6 matching bases. The CDR3 has 15 amino acids. The germline gives CDR1 MNHEY, CDR2 SMNVEV (reference sequence). V was trimmed by 1 base and J by 4 bases, leaving 10 bases between them.

This clone came up a few times. This sequence joins TRBV5-1 and TRBJ1-2; D is undetermined. Between the trimmed V and J ends, which lost 2 bases and 4 bases, there was a span of 12 bases. The germline V gene encodes CDR1 SGHRS and CDR2 YFSETQ. The CDR3 is made up of 14 amino acids. The CDR3 region has the DNA TGCGCCAGCAGCTTACCACTCTCGGGCTATGGCTACACCTTC. This translates into CASSLPLSGYGYTF.

V gene TRBV14 combines with J gene TRBJ2-7; 8 bases align to TRBD1. With V trimmed by 4 bases and J by 5 bases, 10 bases remained unmatched. Germline-derived CDR1 and CDR2 are SGHDN and FVKESK. This CDR3 is 15 amino acids long. CDR3 nucleotides: TGTGCCAGCAGCCTATCTAGGACAGGGAACCACGAGCAGTACTTC. This codes for CASSLSRTGNHEQYF.

The chain combines TRBV7-3 with TRBJ2-5; TRBD2 might be the D (5 bases). Trimming stripped 1 base from V and 7 bases from J, with 13 bases between. This CDR3 comprises 14 residues. Germline values: CDR1 SGHTA, CDR2 FQGTGA. CDR3 sequence (DNA): TGTGCCAGCAGCTTAAATGACCCCCGGGGGACCCAGTACTTC. This encodes CASSLNDPRGTQYF.

This clone was seen a few times. The V gene is TRBV7-8, the J gene TRBJ1-1; D gene unclear. Germline CDR1 is SGHVS and CDR2 is FQNEAQ. With 5 bases removed from V and 1 base from J, the gap between germline ends came to 11 bases. CDR3 size: 14 residues. This CDR3 is CASSPQAKNTEAFF. The CDR3, as DNA: TGTGCCAGCAGCCCTCAGGCGAAGAACACTGAAGCTTTCTTT.

The rearrangement uses TRBV4-2 and TRBJ2-5; D may correspond to TRBD1 or TRBD2 (5 bases each). This CDR3 region has 12 residues. V lost 4 bases and J 5 bases, leaving 8 bases between the germline ends. Germline CDR1 reads LGHNA; CDR2 reads YNFKEQ. The CDR3, as DNA: TGTGCCAGCAGCCGGGACCGGGAGACCCAGTACTTC. This codes for CASSRDRETQYF.

V is TRBV2 and J is TRBJ2-7; 8 nucleotides line up with TRBD1. CDR3 length: 14 residues. Germline V gene sequence: CDR1 SNHLY, CDR2 FYNNEI. Germline trimming cut 2 bases from V and 5 bases from J; bases unmatched to any gene: 5. DNA of the CDR3: TGTGCCAGCAGTGAAATTTTGGGACAGGACGAGCAGTACTTC. Translation gives CASSEILGQDEQYF. Full variable domain (missing parts from reference TRBV2 and TRBJ2-7): EPEVTQTPSHQVTQMGQEVILRCVPISNHLYFYWYRQILGQKVEFLVSFYNNEISEKSEIFDDQFSVERPDGSNFTLKIRSTKLEDSAMYFCASSEILGQDEQYFGPGTRLTVT.

This clone appeared once. The V and J genes are TRBV11-2 and TRBJ2-7; D uncertain. Germline CDR1 reads SGHAT; CDR2 reads FQNNGV. This CDR3 has 14 residues. The germline V and J ends were trimmed by 0 bases and 3 bases, with 9 bases remaining between them. The chain's CDR3 is CASSLDGLNYEQYF. The CDR3 DNA reads TGTGCCAGCAGCTTAGATGGCCTGAACTACGAGCAGTACTTC.

The rearrangement joins TRBV6-1 to TRBJ2-7; the match to TRBD2 covers 9 bases. The V and J ends lost 4 bases and 2 bases, in that order; junction bases with no gene match: 9. From germline, CDR1 is MNHNS and CDR2 SASEGT. The CDR3 runs to 16 residues. CDR3 loop: CASSGPSGRPPYEQYF. The CDR3 DNA follows: TGTGCCAGCAGTGGCCCGAGCGGGAGGCCCCCCTACGAGCAGTACTTC.

The chain combines TRBV5-6 with TRBJ2-1; the D is unclear. The V gene lost 4 bases and the J gene lost 0 bases, with 17 bases spanning the gap. This CDR3 is built from 17 residues. Germline-derived CDR1 and CDR2 are SGHDT and YYEEEE. CDR3 DNA: TGTGCCAGCAGCAGAAGGCGCCCACTGAGCTCCTACAATGAGCAGTTCTTC. This sequence encodes CASSRRRPLSSYNEQFF. Using reference TRBV5-6 and TRBJ2-1 for the parts outside the CDR3, the full variable domain is DAGVTQSPTHLIKTRGQQVTLRCSPKSGHDTVSWYQQALGQGPQFIFQYYEEEERQRGNFPDRFSGHQFPNYSSELNVNALLLGDSALYLCASSRRRPLSSYNEQFFGPGTRLTVL.

This rearrangement joins TRBV6-5 to TRBJ2-1; TRBD2 matches 9 bases. The V gene end was trimmed by 7 bases and the J gene end by 6 bases; junction bases not matched to a gene: 4. The CDR3 extends over 13 amino acids. CDR1 MNHEY and CDR2 SVGAGI come from the germline V gene. The CDR3 DNA sequence: TGTGCCAGCACCACGGGACTAGCCAATGAGCAGTTCTTC. Its translation: CASTTGLANEQFF.

The chain has TRBV15 and TRBJ1-4; D is unresolved. Looked up from germline, CDR1 is LNHNV and CDR2 is YYDKDF (reference sequence). V was trimmed by 1 base and J by 1 base, leaving 7 bases between them. The CDR3 is made up of 15 amino acids. CDR3 region: CATSRAVRTNEKLFF. The CDR3 DNA is TGTGCCACCAGCAGAGCGGTCAGAACTAATGAAAAACTGTTTTTT. Using reference TRBV15 and TRBJ1-4 for the parts outside the CDR3, the full variable domain is DAMVIQNPRYQVTQFGKPVTLSCSQTLNHNVMYWYQQKSSQAPKLLFHYYDKDFNNEADTPDNFQSRRPNTSFCFLDIRSPGLGDTAMYLCATSRAVRTNEKLFFGSGTQLSVL.

This clone was seen a few times. V and J are TRBV27 and TRBJ1-1; D is perhaps TRBD1 (5 bases). This CDR3 is 15 amino acids long. CDR1 is MNHEY and CDR2 is SMNVEV in the germline V gene (reference sequence). V was cut by 6 bases and J by 0 bases, with 14 bases left in between. CDR3 sequence (DNA): TGTGCCAGCAGACCTACGGGCAGGGTGAACACTGAAGCTTTCTTT. Protein sequence: CASRPTGRVNTEAFF.

This chain joins TRBV19 and TRBJ2-1; TRBD2 matches at 8 bases. The V segment lost 1 base and the J segment 4 bases; nucleotides outside the gene matches: 6. The CDR3 consists of 16 residues. Per germline, CDR1 LNHDA and CDR2 SQIVND (reference sequence). CDR3 DNA sequence: TGTGCCAGTAGTATAGGTGAAGGCGGGAGGTACAATGAGCAGTTCTTC. Protein sequence: CASSIGEGGRYNEQFF.

A word on this clone: Other DNA sequences in this sample translate to the same CDR3. The V gene is TRBV18, the J gene TRBJ2-5, with no clear D. Germline V CDR1 and CDR2: KGHSH, LQKENI. The CDR3 is 12 residues long. The V and J ends lost 3 bases and 4 bases respectively, with 6 bases between them. CDR3 DNA: TGTGCCAGCTCACCCCCGGGAGAGACCCAGTACTTC. Amino acids: CASSPPGETQYF.